This T cell receptor (beta chain) is from a study of blood T cell repertoires in COVID-19. Under the authors' procedure: Reference gene primer amplification gave nucleated cell count estimates. The protocol was immunoSEQ multiplex PCR, while the TCRdb copy is restricted to in-frame clones and leaves out a portion. The DNA gave D and trimming, while V, J and clone size come from that table. Altogether 220,000 or so clones are present, around 80% being singletons, with the ten largest covering over 1.5%. The sequenced sample was peripheral blood. This receptor was obtained from a woman older than 75 with acute or convalescent COVID-19.

CDR3 coding DNA: TGTGCCAGCAGTCCCTTCCGGGAGGGGTACGAGCAGTACTTC. It specifies CASSPFREGYEQYF. This sequence joins TRBV28 and TRBJ2-7; 8 bases line up with TRBD2. Trimming took 5 bases from V and 4 from J; bases not matched to a gene: 7. Germline values: CDR1 MDHEN, CDR2 SYDVKM. This CDR3 contains 14 residues.